Listed below are T cell receptor beta chains from one sample, sequenced in a study of T cell changes during pregnancy in multiple sclerosis. Repertoires were generated with immunoSEQ multiplex PCR, while TCRdb's copy carries only in-frame clones and drops some. The table has more than 45,000 clones, 85% to 95% seen once. This material consisted of CD4+ T cells from peripheral blood mononuclear cells, taken in the second trimester of pregnancy. These receptor sequences come from a female donor in good health, enrolled as a control in a pregnancy study. Each CDR3 is given with its conserved first and last residue. D genes are given only for firm matches. Only some rows state a clone size, as once, few, many or a class for expanded clones.

V	J	D	size	DNA	CDR3
TRBV7-5	TRBJ2-5	NA	NA	TGTGCCAGAAGCTTAAGGCGTCCAGGCGAGACCCAGTACTTC	CARSLRRPGETQYF
TRBV28	TRBJ2-7	NA	NA	TGTGCCAGCAGTTTGGCTGGCGGAGCCTACGAGCAGTACTTC	CASSLAGGAYEQYF
TRBV5-1	TRBJ1-1	NA	NA	TGCGCCAGCAGCTTCCACAGGGTTGGCACTGAAGCTTTCTTT	CASSFHRVGTEAFF
TRBV19	TRBJ1-5	NA	once	TGTGCCAGTAGTATAGCTTTAGCTCAGCCCCAGCATTTT	CASSIALAQPQHF
TRBV5-1	TRBJ2-3	TRBD2	NA	TGCGCCAGCAGCTTGGTTAGCGGGAAGACCACAGATACGCAGTATTTT	CASSLVSGKTTDTQYF
TRBV6-5	TRBJ1-2	NA	NA	TGTGCCAGCAGTTACGTGGCAGGGGATGGCTACACCTTC	CASSYVAGDGYTF
TRBV5-8	TRBJ2-2	NA	NA	TGTGCCAGCAGCTTGATGGGAGCGAACACCGGGGAGCTGTTTTTT	CASSLMGANTGELFF
TRBV28	TRBJ1-6	NA	NA	TGTGCCAGCAGTTTACTCGGTTATAATTCACCCCTCCACTTT	CASSLLGYNSPLHF
TRBV15	TRBJ1-5	NA	NA	TGTGCCACCAGCAGAGATCTAGAAGCTTATAGCAATCAGCCCCAGCATTTT	CATSRDLEAYSNQPQHF
TRBV9	TRBJ2-6	NA	few	TGTGCCAGCAGCGTAGGCGGAAGCTCTGGGGCCAACGTCCTGACTTTC	CASSVGGSSGANVLTF
TRBV27	TRBJ2-7	TRBD2	NA	TGTGCCACCCGGACTAGCGGCTCCTACGAGCAGTACTTC	CATRTSGSYEQYF
TRBV28	TRBJ2-3	NA	once	TGTGCCATCGATCCACAGGGTTCTATTCCAGATACGCAGTATTTT	CAIDPQGSIPDTQYF
TRBV10-3	TRBJ2-2	NA	NA	TGTGCCATCAGTGAAGCATTTTCCGGGGAGCTGTTTTTT	CAISEAFSGELFF
TRBV11-3	TRBJ2-2	TRBD2	NA	TGTGCCAGCACCTCTAGGTCGGGGGGTGCCGGGGAGCTGTTTTTT	CASTSRSGGAGELFF
TRBV7-7	TRBJ1-3	NA	NA	TGTGCCAGCAGCCTACAGGGACCTGGAAACACCATATATTTT	CASSLQGPGNTIYF
TRBV25-1	TRBJ1-2	NA	NA	TGTGCCAGCAGTGAATATAGAGGCTCGAATAACTATGGCTACACCTTC	CASSEYRGSNNYGYTF
TRBV28	TRBJ2-3	NA	NA	TGTGCCAGCAGTTTAAATAGTATAGATACGCAGTATTTT	CASSLNSIDTQYF